Listed here are 20 T cell receptor beta chains from one sample, sequenced in a study of T cells in Graves' hyperthyroidism and ophthalmopathy (dated by TCRdb to between 2018 and 2021). The library was generated by multiplex PCR. Data came from an Illumina HiSeq 2000. TCR beta CDR3 regions were amplified from RNA transcripts. The TCR CDR3 was subjected to a first round of RT-PCR using the HTBI primer set and the Qiagen OneStep RT-PCR kit. The public reads were reanalyzed by TCRdb: fastp trimming at Q25, MiXCR alignment, in-frame beta chains only. For every CDR3 protein sequence, its rows merge into one entry that carries the most common genes and DNA. The sample table records 340,000 or so distinct CDR3 sequences; approximately 16% of these occur just once. Of the sample, approximately 31% falls within the top ten clones. The sample was blood. The receptors were gathered from a young man with Graves' hyperthyroidism.

In this sample, this clonotype turned up many times. J is TRBJ2-1 and V is TRBV7-6, with 13 bases fitting TRBD2. Germline V lookup: CDR1 SGHVS, CDR2 FNYEAQ. CDR3 length: 22 residues. The J segment lost 3 bases and the V segment lost 5 bases, leaving 22 bases of the junction unmatched. The CDR3 spells CASSRINRRTSGRATLYNEQFF. The CDR3, as DNA: TGTGCCAGCAGCCGCATAAACAGAAGAACTAGCGGGAGGGCCACCCTCTACAATGAGCAGTTCTTC.

V usage is TRBV7-9 and J usage is TRBJ2-7; 8 nucleotides line up with TRBD1. Germline CDR1 SEHNR, CDR2 FQNEAQ (reference sequence). The junction had 2 bases not matched to a gene; V was cut back by 4 bases and J by 3 bases. This CDR3 region has 13 residues. The CDR3 sequence: CASSWTGNYEQYF. The DNA of the CDR3 is TGTGCCAGCAGCTGGACAGGGAACTACGAGCAGTACTTC.

This clonotype was observed many times. The chain combines TRBV20-1 with TRBJ2-3, with D possibly being TRBD2 (5 bases). The CDR3 has 14 residues. CDR1 DFQATT and CDR2 SNEGSKA come from the germline V gene (reference sequence). The V end was cut by 4 bases, the J end by 3 bases, with 14 bases between. As DNA, the CDR3 is TGCAGTGCTATATTGGGTGGCGGGACAGATACGCAGTATTTT. Translating gives CSAILGGGTDTQYF.

The rearrangement joins TRBV7-3 to TRBJ2-1, with unresolved D. The CDR3 spans 15 residues. Germline V gives CDR1 SGHTA, CDR2 FQGTGA. The germline V and J ends were trimmed by 3 bases and 2 bases, with 11 bases remaining between them. This CDR3 reads CASSFGPHPYNEQFF. CDR3 bases: TGTGCCAGCAGCTTTGGACCCCACCCCTACAATGAGCAGTTCTTC.

This clonotype showed up just a few times. The chain combines TRBV14 with TRBJ1-1, with TRBD1 identical over 7 bases. The CDR3 consists of 16 residues. The germline V gene has CDR1 SGHDN and CDR2 FVKESK. V shed 1 base and J 1 base; nucleotides not matched to a gene: 6. CDR3 protein: CASSQAITGANTEAFF. CDR3 bases: TGTGCCAGCAGCCAAGCTATAACAGGGGCGAACACTGAAGCTTTCTTT.

This clonotype was found a few times. The rearrangement joins TRBV12-3 or TRBV12-4 to TRBJ2-1, with 8 bases fitting TRBD2. The CDR3 is 15 residues long. V dropped 8 bases and J dropped 0; count of bases not matched to a gene: 6. As DNA, the CDR3 is TGTGCCAGCGTTCCTAGCGGGCTCTCCTACAATGAGCAGTTCTTC. Its translation: CASVPSGLSYNEQFF.

The chain uses TRBV27 and TRBJ1-2; TRBD1 might be the D (6 bases). The CDR3 sequence is 14 residues long. The germline gives CDR1 MNHEY, CDR2 SMNVEV (reference sequence). V was cut by 0 bases and J by 2 bases, with 7 bases left in between. CDR3 loop: CASSLSGQNYGYTF. The DNA for the CDR3 is TGTGCCAGCAGTTTATCCGGACAGAACTATGGCTACACCTTC.

This clonotype was counted between two and nine times. The CDR3 DNA is TGTGCCAGCAGCACCTCACGCGGGGGGGGGCAGTACTTC. Its protein is CASSTSRGGGQYF. This rearrangement joins TRBV13 to TRBJ2-7, with 9 bases fitting TRBD2. Germline-derived CDR1 and CDR2 are PRHDT and FYEKMQ (reference sequence). J lost 9 bases, V lost 5 bases, and 8 bases had no gene match. The CDR3 spans 13 residues.

This rearrangement joins TRBV11-2 to TRBJ2-5, with D possibly matching TRBD1 (5 bases). The CDR3 sequence is 12 residues long. The V and J ends lost 9 bases and 3 bases respectively, with 11 bases between them. Looked up from germline, CDR1 is SGHAT and CDR2 is FQNNGV. In nucleotides, the CDR3 is TGTGCCAGTACAGGAAACGAAGAGACCCAGTACTTC. Translating it yields CASTGNEETQYF.

The chain employs TRBV10-3 and TRBJ2-5, with D unresolved. Germline values: CDR1 ENHRY, CDR2 SYGVKD. This CDR3 contains 13 residues. The V gene lost 3 bases and the J gene lost 3 bases, with 8 bases spanning the gap. The CDR3 DNA reads TGTGCCATCAGTGACGGTGCCGAAGAGACCCAGTACTTC. This codes for CAISDGAEETQYF.

This chain uses TRBV7-9 with TRBJ2-7; tentative D call: TRBD1 (5 bases). Germline CDR1 and CDR2: SEHNR and FQNEAQ (reference sequence). The V end lost 5 bases, the J end lost 6 bases, and 23 bases lay between the germline ends. CDR3 length: 16 amino acids. DNA for the CDR3: TGTGCCAGCAGCCATGGGGCAGCAGCAGGTCTTGTCGAGCAGTACTTC. It yields the protein CASSHGAAAGLVEQYF.

This clonotype was seen at least ten times. This chain connects TRBV14 to TRBJ2-3; D may match TRBD1 or TRBD2 (5 bases each). This CDR3 is built from 15 residues. V was shortened by 2 bases and J by 2 bases, with 11 bases between the two germline ends. CDR1 and CDR2 (germline): SGHDN, FVKESK. DNA of the CDR3: TGTGCCAGCAGCCAACGGATGGGGGTCACAGATACGCAGTATTTT. It yields the protein CASSQRMGVTDTQYF.

This clonotype was recorded at least ten times. The chain employs TRBV10-3 and TRBJ2-1; D possibly corresponds to TRBD2 (6 bases). The V end was cut by 3 bases, the J end by 7 bases, with 16 bases between. The germline V gene encodes CDR1 ENHRY and CDR2 SYGVKD. CDR3 size: 15 residues. CDR3 sequence reads: CAISESGTAGNEQFF. The CDR3 nucleotides read TGTGCCATCAGTGAATCCGGGACTGCGGGTAATGAGCAGTTCTTC.

The chain carries TRBV10-3 and TRBJ2-3; D could derive from TRBD1 or TRBD2 (5 bases each). The germline CDR1 and CDR2 sequences are ENHRY and SYGVKD. The CDR3 length is 16 residues. Trimming shortened V by 2 bases and J by 0 bases, and 12 bases separated the two germline ends. DNA for the CDR3: TGTGCCATCAGTGAGAAGGTGGGACCTAGCACAGATACGCAGTATTTT. Its translation: CAISEKVGPSTDTQYF.

This clonotype was seen many times. This chain links TRBV28 with TRBJ2-7; possibly TRBD1 for D (6 bases). V gave up 6 bases and J gave up 0 bases, with 18 bases separating them. CDR1 is MDHEN, CDR2 SYDVKM, per germline. The CDR3 has 16 residues. The CDR3, as DNA: TGTGCCAGCAGGGACCTCAGGGGTACATCCTCCTACGAGCAGTACTTC. Its translation is CASRDLRGTSSYEQYF.

Points on this clonotype: A read error may explain this, as a much larger clone is one base away. The CDR3 loop is CAGSLRAGGIDTQYF. The CDR3 bases are TGTGCCGGCAGTCTTCGGGCGGGAGGGATAGATACGCAGTATTTT. The chain uses TRBV6-1 and TRBJ2-3, with 9 bases identical to TRBD2. In germline, CDR1 is MNHNS, CDR2 SASEGT. The CDR3 is 15 residues long.

This clonotype was recorded at least ten times. The chain recombines TRBV29-1 with TRBJ2-1; D is undetermined. The CDR3 extends over 11 amino acids. Looked up from germline, CDR1 is SQVTM and CDR2 is ANQGSEA. V was shortened by 3 bases and J by 4 bases, with 4 bases between the two germline ends. The CDR3 region is CSVDIYNEQFF. As DNA, the CDR3 is TGCAGCGTTGATATATACAATGAGCAGTTCTTC.

This clonotype was seen a few times. The V call is TRBV27, the J call TRBJ1-2, with D possibly matching TRBD1 (6 bases). CDR3 length equals 16 residues. Deletions cut 5 bases from V and 4 bases from J, with 20 bases between. Germline V gene data show CDR1 as MNHEY and CDR2 as SMNVEV (reference sequence). This chain's CDR3 is CASSPGRGAGSYGYTF. DNA of the CDR3: TGTGCCAGCAGTCCGGGAAGGGGGGCCGGGAGCTATGGCTACACCTTC.

This clonotype was recorded many times. The chain employs TRBV28 and TRBJ1-1, with a weak D call TRBD1 (6 bases). V lost 0 bases and J lost 1, with 6 bases in between. The CDR3 contains 14 residues. Germline assignment: CDR1 MDHEN and CDR2 SYDVKM. This CDR3 is CASSLWDRNTEAFF. The CDR3, as DNA: TGTGCCAGCAGTTTATGGGACAGGAACACTGAAGCTTTCTTT.

This clonotype occurred many times. The chain joins TRBV3-1 to TRBJ2-5, with 9 bases fitting TRBD2. V shed 4 bases and J 5 bases; nucleotides not matched to a gene: 5. CDR3 size: 14 residues. The germline gives CDR1 LGHDT, CDR2 YNNKEL (reference sequence). CDR3 in DNA: TGTGCCAGCAGCCCCCCCGCGGGAGGGGAGACCCAGTACTTC. It is translated as CASSPPAGGETQYF.